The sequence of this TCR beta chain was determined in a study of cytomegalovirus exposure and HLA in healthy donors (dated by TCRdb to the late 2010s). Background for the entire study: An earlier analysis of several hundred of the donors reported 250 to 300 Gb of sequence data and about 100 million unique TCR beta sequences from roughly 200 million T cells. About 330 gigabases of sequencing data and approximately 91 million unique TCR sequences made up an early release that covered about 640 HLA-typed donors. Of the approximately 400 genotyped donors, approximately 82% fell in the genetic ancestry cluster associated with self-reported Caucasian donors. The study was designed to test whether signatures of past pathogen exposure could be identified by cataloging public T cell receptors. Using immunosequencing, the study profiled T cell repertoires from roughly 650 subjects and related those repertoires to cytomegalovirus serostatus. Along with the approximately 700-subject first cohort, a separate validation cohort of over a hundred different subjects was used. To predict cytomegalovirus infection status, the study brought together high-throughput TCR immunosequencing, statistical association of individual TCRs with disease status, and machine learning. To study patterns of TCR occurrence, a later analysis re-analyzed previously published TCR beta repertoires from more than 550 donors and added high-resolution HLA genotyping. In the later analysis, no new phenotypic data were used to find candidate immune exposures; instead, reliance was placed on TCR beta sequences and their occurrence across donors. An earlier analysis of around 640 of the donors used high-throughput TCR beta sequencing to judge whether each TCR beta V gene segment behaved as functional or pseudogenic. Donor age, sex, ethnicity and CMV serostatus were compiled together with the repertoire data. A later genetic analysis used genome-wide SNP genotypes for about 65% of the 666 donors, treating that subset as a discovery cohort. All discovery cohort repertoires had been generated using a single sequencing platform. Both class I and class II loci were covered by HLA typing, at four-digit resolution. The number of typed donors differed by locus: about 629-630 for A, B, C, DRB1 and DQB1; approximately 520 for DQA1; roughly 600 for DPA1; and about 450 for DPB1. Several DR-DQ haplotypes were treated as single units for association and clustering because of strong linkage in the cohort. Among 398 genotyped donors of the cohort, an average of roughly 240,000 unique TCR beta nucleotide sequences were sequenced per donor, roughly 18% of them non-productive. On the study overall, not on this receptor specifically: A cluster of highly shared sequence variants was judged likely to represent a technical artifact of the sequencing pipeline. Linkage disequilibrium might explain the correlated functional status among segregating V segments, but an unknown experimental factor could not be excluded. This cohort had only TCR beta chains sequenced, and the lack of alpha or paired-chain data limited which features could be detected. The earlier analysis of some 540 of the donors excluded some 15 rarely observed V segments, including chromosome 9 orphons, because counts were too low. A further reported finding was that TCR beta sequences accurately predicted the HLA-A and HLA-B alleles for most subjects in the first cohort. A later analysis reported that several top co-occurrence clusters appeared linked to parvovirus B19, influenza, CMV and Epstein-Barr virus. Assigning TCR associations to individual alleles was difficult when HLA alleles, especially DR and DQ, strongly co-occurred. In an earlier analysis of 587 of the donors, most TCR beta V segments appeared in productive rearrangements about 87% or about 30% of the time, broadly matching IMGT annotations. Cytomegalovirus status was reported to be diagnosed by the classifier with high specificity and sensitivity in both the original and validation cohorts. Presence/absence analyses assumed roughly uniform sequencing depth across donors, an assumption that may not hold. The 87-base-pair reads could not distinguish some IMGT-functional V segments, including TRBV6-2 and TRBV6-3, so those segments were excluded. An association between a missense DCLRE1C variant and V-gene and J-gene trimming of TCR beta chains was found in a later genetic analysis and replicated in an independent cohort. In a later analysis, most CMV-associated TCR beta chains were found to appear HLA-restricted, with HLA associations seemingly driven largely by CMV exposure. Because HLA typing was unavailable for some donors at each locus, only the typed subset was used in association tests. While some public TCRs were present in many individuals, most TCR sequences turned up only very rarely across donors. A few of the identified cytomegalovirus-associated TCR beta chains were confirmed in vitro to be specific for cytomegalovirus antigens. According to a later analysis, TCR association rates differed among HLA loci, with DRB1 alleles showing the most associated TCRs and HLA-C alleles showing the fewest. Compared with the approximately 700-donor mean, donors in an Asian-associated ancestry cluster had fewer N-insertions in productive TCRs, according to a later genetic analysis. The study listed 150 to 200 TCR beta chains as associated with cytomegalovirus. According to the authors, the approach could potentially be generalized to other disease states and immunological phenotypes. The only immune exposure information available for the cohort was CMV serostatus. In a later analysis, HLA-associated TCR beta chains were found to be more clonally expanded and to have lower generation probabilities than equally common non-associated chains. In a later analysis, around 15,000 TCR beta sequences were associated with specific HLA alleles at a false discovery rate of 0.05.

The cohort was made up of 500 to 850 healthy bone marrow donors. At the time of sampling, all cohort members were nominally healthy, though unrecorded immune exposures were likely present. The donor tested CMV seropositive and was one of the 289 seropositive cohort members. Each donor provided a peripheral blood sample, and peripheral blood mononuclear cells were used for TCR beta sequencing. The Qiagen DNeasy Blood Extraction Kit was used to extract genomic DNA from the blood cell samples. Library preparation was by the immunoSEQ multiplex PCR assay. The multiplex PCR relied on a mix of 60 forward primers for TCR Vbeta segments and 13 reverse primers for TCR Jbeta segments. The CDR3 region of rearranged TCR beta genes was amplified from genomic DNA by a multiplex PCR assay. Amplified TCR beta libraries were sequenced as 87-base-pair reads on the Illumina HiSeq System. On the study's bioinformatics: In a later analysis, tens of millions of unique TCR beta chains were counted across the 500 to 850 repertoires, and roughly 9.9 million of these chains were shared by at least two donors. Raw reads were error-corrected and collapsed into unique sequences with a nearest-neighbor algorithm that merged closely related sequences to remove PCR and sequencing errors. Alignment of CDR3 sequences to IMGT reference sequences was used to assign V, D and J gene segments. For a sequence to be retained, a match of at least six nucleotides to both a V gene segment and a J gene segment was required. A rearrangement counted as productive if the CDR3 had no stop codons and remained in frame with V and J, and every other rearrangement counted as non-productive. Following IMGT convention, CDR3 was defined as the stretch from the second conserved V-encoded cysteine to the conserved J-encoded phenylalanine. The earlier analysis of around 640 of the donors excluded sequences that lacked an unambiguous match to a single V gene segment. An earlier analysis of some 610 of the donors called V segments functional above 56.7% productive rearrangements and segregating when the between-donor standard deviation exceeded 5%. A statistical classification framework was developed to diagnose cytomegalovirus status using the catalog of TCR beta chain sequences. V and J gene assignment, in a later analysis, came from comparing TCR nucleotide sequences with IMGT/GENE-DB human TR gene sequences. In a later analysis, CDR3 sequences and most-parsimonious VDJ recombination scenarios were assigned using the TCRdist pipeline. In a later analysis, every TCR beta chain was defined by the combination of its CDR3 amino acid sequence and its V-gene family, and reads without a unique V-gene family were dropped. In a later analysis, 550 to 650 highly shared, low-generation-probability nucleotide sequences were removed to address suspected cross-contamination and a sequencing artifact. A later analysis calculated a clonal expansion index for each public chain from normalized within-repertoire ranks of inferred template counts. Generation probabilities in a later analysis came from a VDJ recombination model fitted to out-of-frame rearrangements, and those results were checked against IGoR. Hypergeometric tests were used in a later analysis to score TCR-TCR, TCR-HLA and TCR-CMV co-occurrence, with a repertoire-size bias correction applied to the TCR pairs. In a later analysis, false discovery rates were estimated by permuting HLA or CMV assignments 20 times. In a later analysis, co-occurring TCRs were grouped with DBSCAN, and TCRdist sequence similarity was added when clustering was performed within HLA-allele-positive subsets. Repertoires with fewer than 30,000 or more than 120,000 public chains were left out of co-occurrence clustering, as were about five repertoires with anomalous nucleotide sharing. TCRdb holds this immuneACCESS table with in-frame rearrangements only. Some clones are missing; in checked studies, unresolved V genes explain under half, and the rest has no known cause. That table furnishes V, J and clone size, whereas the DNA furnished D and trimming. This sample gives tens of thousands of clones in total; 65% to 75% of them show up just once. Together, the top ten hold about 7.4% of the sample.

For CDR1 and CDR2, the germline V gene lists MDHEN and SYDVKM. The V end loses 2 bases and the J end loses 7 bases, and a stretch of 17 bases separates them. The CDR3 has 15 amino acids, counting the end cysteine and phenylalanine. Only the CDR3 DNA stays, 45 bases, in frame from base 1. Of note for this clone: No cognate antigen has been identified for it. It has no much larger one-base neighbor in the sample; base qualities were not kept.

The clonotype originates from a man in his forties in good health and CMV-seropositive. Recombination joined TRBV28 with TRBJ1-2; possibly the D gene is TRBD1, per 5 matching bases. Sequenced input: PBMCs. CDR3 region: CASSLVGWQGFGYTF. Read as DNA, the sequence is TGTGCCAGCAGTTTAGTGGGATGGCAGGGCTTTGGCTACACCTTC.